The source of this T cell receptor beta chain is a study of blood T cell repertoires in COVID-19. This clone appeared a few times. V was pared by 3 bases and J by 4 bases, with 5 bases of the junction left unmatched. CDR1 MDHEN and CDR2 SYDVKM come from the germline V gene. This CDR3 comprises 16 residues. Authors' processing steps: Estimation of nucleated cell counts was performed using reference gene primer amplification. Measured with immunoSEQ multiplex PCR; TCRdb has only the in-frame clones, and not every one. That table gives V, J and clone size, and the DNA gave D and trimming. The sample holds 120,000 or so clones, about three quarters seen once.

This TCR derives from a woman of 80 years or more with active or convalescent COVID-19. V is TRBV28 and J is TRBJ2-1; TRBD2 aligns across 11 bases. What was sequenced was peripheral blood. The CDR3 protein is CASSFGGLAVYNEQFF. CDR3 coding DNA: TGTGCCAGCAGTTTTGGGGGACTAGCGGTTTACAATGAGCAGTTCTTC. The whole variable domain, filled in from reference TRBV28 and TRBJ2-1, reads DVKVTQSSRYLVKRTGEKVFLECVQDMDHENMFWYRQDPGLGLRLIYFSYDVKMKEKGDIPEGYSVSREKKERFSLILESASTNQTSMYLCASSFGGLAVYNEQFFGPGTRLTVL.